This record looks at one T cell receptor (beta chain) sequence and its context. Germline lookup yields CDR1 LNHNV and CDR2 YYDKDF (reference sequence). This CDR3 has 17 residues. V shed 0 bases and J shed 0 bases, with 12 bases lying between them. These data originate in a study of blood T cell repertoires in COVID-19. Study-level background: In each case, the material was cDNA or gDNA derived from T cells, B-cell-depleted T cells, or PBMCs.

Original methodology: Amplification with reference gene primers provided the estimates of nucleated cell counts. Produced via immunoSEQ multiplex PCR; TCRdb's table is partial and in-frame only. V and J calls and clone size are as listed in that table; D and trimming were resolved from the DNA. The table includes over 40,000 clones, about nine tenths detected once. Sequenced material: peripheral blood. The V call is TRBV15, the J call TRBJ2-4, with a tentative D call TRBD2 (7 bases). This receptor was identified in a human donor in a cohort sampled during active COVID-19. CDR3 sequence (DNA): TGTGCCACCAGCAGAGAGGGAGGGGGGCTAGCCAAAAACATTCAGTACTTC. This gives the protein CATSREGGGLAKNIQYF.